This T cell receptor beta chain originates from a study of blood T cell repertoires in COVID-19. CDR1 is SGHKS and CDR2 is YYEKEE in the germline V gene (reference sequence). CDR3 length: 15 residues. V gave up 3 bases and J gave up 1 base, with 13 bases separating them. The repertoire was sequenced with immunoSEQ multiplex PCR; TCRdb's copy has only in-frame clones and lacks some. Here the sample spans about 98,000 clones, 91% being singletons. Sequenced sample: peripheral blood. The receptor was isolated from a man aged 18 to 30 with acute or convalescent COVID-19. The V and J genes are TRBV5-5 and TRBJ1-2; tentative D call: TRBD1 (5 bases). CDR3 amino acids: CASSSGPTDNYGYTF. CDR3 in DNA: TGTGCCAGCAGCTCAGGACCGACAGATAACTATGGCTACACCTTC.